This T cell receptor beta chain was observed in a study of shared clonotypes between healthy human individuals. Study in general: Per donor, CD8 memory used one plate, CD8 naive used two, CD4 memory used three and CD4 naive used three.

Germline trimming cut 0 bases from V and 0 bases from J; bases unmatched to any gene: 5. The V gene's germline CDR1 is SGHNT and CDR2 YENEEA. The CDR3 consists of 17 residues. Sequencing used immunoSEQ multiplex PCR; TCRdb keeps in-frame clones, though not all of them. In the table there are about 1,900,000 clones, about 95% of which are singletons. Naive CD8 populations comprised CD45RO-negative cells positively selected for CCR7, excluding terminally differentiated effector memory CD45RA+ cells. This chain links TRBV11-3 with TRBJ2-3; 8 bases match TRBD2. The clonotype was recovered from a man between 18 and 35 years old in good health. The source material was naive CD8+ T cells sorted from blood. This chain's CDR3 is CASSLDRLATSTDTQYF. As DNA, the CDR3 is TGTGCCAGCAGCTTAGATAGACTAGCGACGAGCACAGATACGCAGTATTTT. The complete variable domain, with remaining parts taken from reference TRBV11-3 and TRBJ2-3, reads EAGVVQSPRYKIIEKKQPVAFWCNPISGHNTLYWYLQNLGQGPELLIRYENEEAVDDSQLPKDRFSAERLKGVDSTLKIQPAELGDSAVYLCASSLDRLATSTDTQYFGPGTRLTVL.